What follows are 30 T cell receptor beta chains derived from one specimen sequenced in a study of blood T cells in healthy people across ages. A second about 6 to 12 cycle PCR used barcoded and J-beta primers. Each CDR3 protein is one row after TCRdb ran MiXCR on the 5' RACE reads. The sample has 700,000 to 950,000 distinct CDR3 sequences, 58% seen once. The sample comprised blood. These receptors all come from a man aged 30 to 45 in good health.

This chain joins TRBV7-2 and TRBJ2-1; 11 nucleotides align to TRBD1. Germline CDR1 and CDR2: SGHTA and FQGNSA. V was clipped by 3 bases and J by 10 bases; unmatched bases: 8. This CDR3 spans 15 amino acids. The CDR3 is CASSFAGQGAYEQFF. The CDR3 DNA is TGTGCCAGCAGCTTCGCAGGACAGGGGGCCTACGAGCAGTTCTTC.

This clonotype has just a few counts. The chain links TRBV29-1 to TRBJ2-1; 12 bases are shared with TRBD2. Trimming cost V 2 bases and J 8 bases; bases outside gene matches: 7. CDR3 length: 15 amino acids. Germline V gene sequence: CDR1 SQVTM, CDR2 ANQGSEA. CDR3 residues: CSVEPSSGGVDEQFF. In DNA form, the CDR3 reads TGCAGCGTTGAACCCTCTAGCGGGGGGGTAGATGAGCAGTTCTTC.

This clonotype was recorded a few times. V gene TRBV7-9 combines with J gene TRBJ2-6; D not certain. V gave up 5 bases and J gave up 2 bases, with 13 bases separating them. Germline V lookup: CDR1 SEHNR, CDR2 FQNEAQ (reference sequence). The CDR3 consists of 16 residues. The CDR3: CASSRALATGANVLTF. DNA for the CDR3: TGTGCCAGCAGCCGCGCTCTTGCTACTGGGGCCAACGTCCTGACTTTC.

This clonotype was picked up a small number of times. The V call is TRBV6-6, the J call TRBJ2-6; 8 bases fit TRBD1. Germline assignment: CDR1 MNHNY and CDR2 SVGAGI (reference sequence). CDR3 length equals 15 residues. V gave up 7 bases and J gave up 4 bases; unmatched junction bases: 6. This CDR3 is CASTKDRDGANVLTF. CDR3 in DNA: TGTGCCAGCACCAAGGACAGGGACGGGGCCAACGTCCTGACTTTC.

This rearrangement joins TRBV6-6 to TRBJ2-3; 10 bases line up with TRBD2. Germline-derived CDR1 and CDR2 are MNHNY and SVGAGI (reference sequence). With 6 bases clipped from V and 3 bases from J, the junction kept 6 bases outside the gene matches. The CDR3 sequence is 15 residues long. For the CDR3, the DNA is TGTGCCAGCAGCCTAGCGGGAGAGGGGACAGATACGCAGTATTTT. Translation gives CASSLAGEGTDTQYF.

V is TRBV28 and J is TRBJ2-1; D is undetermined. Trimming removed 6 bases at V and 7 bases at J, with 16 bases between. Per the germline V gene, CDR1 is MDHEN and CDR2 is SYDVKM. This CDR3 has 14 residues. The CDR3 region has the DNA TGTGCCAGCAGGCGAGACCGATGGAGTAATGAGCAGTTCTTC. It yields the protein CASRRDRWSNEQFF.

CDR3 loop: CSVEAGMGGRQYF. The CDR3 coding sequence is TGCAGCGTTGAGGCAGGGATGGGTGGGAGGCAGTATTTT. The chain links TRBV29-1 to TRBJ2-3; D possibly uses TRBD1 or TRBD2 (5 bases each). The CDR3 length is 13 residues. The germline CDR1 and CDR2 sequences are SQVTM and ANQGSEA. Trimming stripped 3 bases from V and 11 bases from J, with 18 bases between.

The table lists this clonotype with a few counts. The CDR3 is CASSGPGQGRNYGYTF. The DNA for the CDR3 is TGTGCCAGCAGCGGACCGGGACAGGGGCGCAACTATGGCTACACCTTC. The chain carries TRBV9 and TRBJ1-2; 10 bases match TRBD1. The CDR3 has 16 residues. V was pared by 3 bases and J by 2 bases, with 7 bases of the junction left unmatched. Germline V CDR1 and CDR2: SGDLS, YYNGEE.

This clonotype was counted a few times. This chain joins TRBV11-2 and TRBJ2-3; D remains unclear. The CDR3 totals 15 residues. The V end lost 4 bases, the J end lost 4 bases, and 15 bases lay between the germline ends. Germline CDR1 is SGHAT and CDR2 is FQNNGV. This CDR3 reads CASSSPLSAPDTQYF. The CDR3 bases are TGTGCCAGCAGCTCCCCGTTATCCGCCCCAGATACGCAGTATTTT.

This rearrangement joins TRBV10-2 to TRBJ2-4; 12 positions agree with TRBD2. This CDR3 comprises 21 residues. Germline CDR1 and CDR2: WSHSY and SAAADI. V lost 8 bases, J lost 0 bases, and 20 bases stayed unmatched. The CDR3 is CASPTSGRDSLWGLAKNIQYF. CDR3 nucleotide sequence: TGCGCCAGCCCGACTAGCGGGAGAGATTCTCTCTGGGGGTTAGCCAAAAACATTCAGTACTTC.

This sequence joins TRBV5-1 and TRBJ2-7; D is unresolved. The CDR3 covers 15 residues. The germline V and J ends were trimmed by 3 bases and 4 bases, with 17 bases remaining between them. The V gene's germline CDR1 is SGHRS and CDR2 YFSETQ. In DNA, the CDR3 is TGCGCCAGCAGCTACGGAGCCGACGTGACGTACGAGCAGTACTTC. Encoded protein: CASSYGADVTYEQYF. Complete variable domain (other parts from reference TRBV5-1 and TRBJ2-7): KAGVTQTPRYLIKTRGQQVTLSCSPISGHRSVSWYQQTPGQGLQFLFEYFSETQRNKGNFPGRFSGRQFSNSRSEMNVSTLELGDSALYLCASSYGADVTYEQYFGPGTRLTVT.

This clonotype has just a few counts. The chain has TRBV5-1 and TRBJ2-1; 8 positions match TRBD1. There are 14 residues in the CDR3. Germline V gene lookup returns CDR1 SGHRS and CDR2 YFSETQ. V gave up 4 bases and J gave up 7 bases; unmatched junction bases: 7. This CDR3 is CASSPGQGGNEQFF. DNA of the CDR3: TGCGCCAGCAGCCCCGGACAGGGCGGGAATGAGCAGTTCTTC.

The rearrangement links TRBV7-6 to TRBJ1-4; the D is unclear. V was cut by 1 base and J by 4 bases, with 16 bases left in between. CDR1 and CDR2 from the germline V gene are SGHVS and FNYEAQ. The CDR3 is made up of 17 amino acids. For the CDR3, the DNA is TGTGCCAGCAGCTTAGAAAGAGGAAATTACGATAATGAAAAACTGTTTTTT. This translates into CASSLERGNYDNEKLFF.

This clonotype was picked up a small number of times. The genes are TRBV29-1 and TRBJ1-2, with a weak D call TRBD1 (5 bases). The CDR3 covers 11 residues. Germline CDR1 SQVTM, CDR2 ANQGSEA. With 6 bases removed from V and 13 bases from J, the gap between germline ends came to 18 bases. Here the CDR3 reads CSVQAGPTCTF. CDR3 coding DNA: TGCAGCGTCCAAGCGGGACCGACTTGCACCTTC.

This clonotype was detected a few times. The chain carries TRBV28 and TRBJ2-5, with 9 bases that match TRBD2. V trimming: 6 bases; J trimming: 2 bases; junction bases outside the gene matches: 4. The CDR3 is made up of 14 amino acids. The V gene's germline CDR1 is MDHEN and CDR2 SYDVKM. CDR3 region: CASRTSGKQETQYF. The CDR3 DNA is TGTGCCAGCAGGACTAGCGGAAAACAAGAGACCCAGTACTTC.

The rearrangement uses TRBV20-1 and TRBJ1-2, with 7 bases that match TRBD1. This CDR3 comprises 12 residues. Germline CDR1 reads DFQATT; CDR2 reads SNEGSKA (reference sequence). V lost 6 bases to trimming and J lost 4 bases; unmatched junction nucleotides: 5. The CDR3 here is CSASGTVYGYTF. In DNA form, the CDR3 reads TGCAGTGCCTCCGGGACAGTCTATGGCTACACCTTC.

This clonotype was seen a handful of times. The V call is TRBV5-1, the J call TRBJ2-1, with TRBD2 matching 10 bases. The trim removed 5 bases at V and 6 bases at J, leaving 8 bases unmatched. The CDR3 spans 15 residues. Germline-derived CDR1 and CDR2 are SGHRS and YFSETQ. As DNA, the CDR3 is TGCGCCAGCAGATCCCTAGCGGGGGAAGCCAATGAGCAGTTCTTC. Translation gives CASRSLAGEANEQFF.

This clonotype was counted only a few times. V is TRBV5-1 and J is TRBJ2-3, with D possibly being TRBD2 (6 bases). V lost 3 bases and J lost 1, with 9 bases in between. CDR1 and CDR2 (germline): SGHRS, YFSETQ. The CDR3 is made up of 14 amino acids. Here the CDR3 reads CASSSGGRTDTQYF. CDR3 nucleotide sequence: TGCGCCAGCAGCTCCGGGGGACGCACAGATACGCAGTATTTT. The full variable domain, with the rest looked up from reference TRBV5-1 and TRBJ2-3, is KAGVTQTPRYLIKTRGQQVTLSCSPISGHRSVSWYQQTPGQGLQFLFEYFSETQRNKGNFPGRFSGRQFSNSRSEMNVSTLELGDSALYLCASSSGGRTDTQYFGPGTRLTVL.

This chain joins TRBV7-8 and TRBJ2-3; TRBD1 agrees at 9 bases. With 5 bases clipped from V and 1 base from J, the junction kept 7 bases outside the gene matches. This CDR3 comprises 16 residues. Germline loops: CDR1 SGHVS, CDR2 FQNEAQ. The CDR3 sequence is CASSLLQGAGTDTQYF. DNA for the CDR3: TGTGCCAGCAGCCTACTACAGGGGGCGGGCACAGATACGCAGTATTTT.

The chain joins TRBV6-5 to TRBJ2-3; D not certain. The CDR3 is made up of 15 amino acids. Between the trimmed V and J ends, which lost 4 bases and 0 bases, there was a span of 11 bases. Germline values: CDR1 MNHEY, CDR2 SVGAGI. CDR3 nucleotides: TGTGCCAGCAGTTCCCCGGGCAGAAGCACAGATACGCAGTATTTT. It is translated as CASSSPGRSTDTQYF.

The chain recombines TRBV6-1 with TRBJ2-6; the D gene is possibly TRBD1 (8 bases). The germline V gene encodes CDR1 MNHNS and CDR2 SASEGT. The V end was cut by 4 bases, the J end by 0 bases, with 25 bases between. The CDR3 has 21 residues. The CDR3 region has the DNA TGTGCCAGCAGTGCCAAAAGGGGGGGGGGACAGGCTGTCTCTGGGGCCAACGTCCTGACTTTC. Protein product: CASSAKRGGGQAVSGANVLTF.

The table lists this clonotype with a few counts. This chain connects TRBV20-1 to TRBJ2-3; D gene uncertain. Germline V gene lookup returns CDR1 DFQATT and CDR2 SNEGSKA (reference sequence). The length of the CDR3 is 14 residues. V lost 2 bases, J lost 5 bases, and 14 bases lay in between. The CDR3 DNA follows: TGCAGTGCTAGAAGTAGAGAGCGCCTAGATACGCAGTATTTT. Translated: CSARSRERLDTQYF.

V usage is TRBV7-2 and J usage is TRBJ2-5; TRBD2 aligns across 8 bases. The germline V gene encodes CDR1 SGHTA and CDR2 FQGNSA. This CDR3 contains 16 residues. The junction had 12 bases not matched to a gene; V was cut back by 8 bases and J by 1 base. The DNA for the CDR3 is TGTGCCAGCCATCGGGGGGGGGCAAGAATCCAAGAGACCCAGTACTTC. It specifies CASHRGGARIQETQYF.

The chain recombines TRBV3-1 with TRBJ2-4; TRBD2 agrees at 9 bases. The closer fit of TRBJ2-7 to the DNA end suggests the J call may be wrong. Germline CDR1 reads LGHDT; CDR2 reads YNNKEL (reference sequence). The CDR3 runs to 16 residues. In DNA, the CDR3 is TGTGCCAGCAGCCAAGGTGGGCTAGCGGGGACCTACGAGCAGTACTTC. It translates to CASSQGGLAGTYEQYF.

This sequence joins TRBV20-1 and TRBJ2-3; D gene unclear. The V gene's germline CDR1 is DFQATT and CDR2 SNEGSKA (reference sequence). This CDR3 is built from 13 residues. Trimming removed 3 bases at V and 4 bases at J, with 11 bases between. The CDR3 loop reads CSARDLLPDTQYF. CDR3 nucleotide sequence: TGCAGTGCTAGGGACCTCCTTCCAGATACGCAGTATTTT.

CDR3 region: CASRPSGRLGTSYEQYF. Written as DNA, the CDR3 is TGTGCCAGCAGACCTTCGGGTAGACTAGGAACTTCCTACGAGCAGTACTTC. V is TRBV28 and J is TRBJ2-7; possible D gene TRBD2, 6 bases. Looked up from germline, CDR1 is MDHEN and CDR2 is SYDVKM. The CDR3 totals 17 residues. The ends were cut back, 6 bases at V and 1 base at J, with 22 bases in the middle.

The J gene is TRBJ2-7, the V gene TRBV12-3 or TRBV12-4; maybe TRBD1 (5 bases). There are 14 residues in the CDR3. V was shortened by 6 bases and J by 0 bases, with 12 bases between the two germline ends. The CDR3 DNA is TGTGCCAGCAGGGGCTTCGACAGCTCCTACGAGCAGTACTTC. This encodes CASRGFDSSYEQYF.

V usage is TRBV10-3 and J usage is TRBJ1-2, with D tentatively TRBD1 (5 bases). Trimming cost V 0 bases and J 8 bases, with 13 bases left between them. This CDR3 has 14 residues. Germline V gene sequence: CDR1 ENHRY, CDR2 SYGVKD. In DNA form, the CDR3 reads TGTGCCATCAGTGAGTCCACTACAGGTTGGGGCTACACCTTC. Residues: CAISESTTGWGYTF.

The rearrangement links TRBV3-1 to TRBJ2-2; TRBD2 agrees at 8 bases. CDR3 size: 16 residues. The V gene's germline CDR1 is LGHDT and CDR2 YNNKEL (reference sequence). The trim removed 1 base at V and 6 bases at J, leaving 7 bases unmatched. CDR3 coding DNA: TGTGCCAGCAGCCAAGGATCAGCGGGAGTTTCCGGGGAGCTGTTTTTT. It encodes CASSQGSAGVSGELFF.

V and J are TRBV9 and TRBJ1-2, with D maybe TRBD1 (5 bases). The CDR3 extends over 14 amino acids. Trimming left V 0 bases short and J 4 bases short, with 10 bases between. Germline V gives CDR1 SGDLS, CDR2 YYNGEE. The CDR3 sequence is CASSVGDRPYGYTF. CDR3 nucleotides: TGTGCCAGCAGCGTAGGGGACCGACCCTATGGCTACACCTTC.